This TCR beta chain is from a study of cytomegalovirus exposure and HLA in healthy donors. Primers included in the PCR were 60 Vbeta and 13 Jbeta primers. Repertoires were generated with immunoSEQ multiplex PCR, while TCRdb's copy carries only in-frame clones and drops some. This sample has about 150,000 clones; almost 85% occur once, and the top ten carry 0.38%. About this clone: The antigen is not known.

Study-wide results and caveats: Most CMV-associated TCR beta chains were later found to appear HLA-restricted.

Germline V CDR1 and CDR2: SNHLY, FYNNEI. Trimming stripped 10 bases from V and 1 base from J, with 11 bases between. The CDR3 spans 13 residues. Sequences were obtained from PBMCs. J is TRBJ1-5 and V is TRBV2, with D uncertain. The source of this sequence is a boy between 2 and 15 years old in good health and CMV-seronegative. This CDR3 is CATRVESNQPQHF. CDR3 in DNA: TGTGCCACCCGTGTGGAGAGCAATCAGCCCCAGCATTTT. Full variable domain (remainder filled in from reference TRBV2 and TRBJ1-5): EPEVTQTPSHQVTQMGQEVILRCVPISNHLYFYWYRQILGQKVEFLVSFYNNEISEKSEIFDDQFSVERPDGSNFTLKIRSTKLEDSAMYFCATRVESNQPQHFGDGTRLSIL.